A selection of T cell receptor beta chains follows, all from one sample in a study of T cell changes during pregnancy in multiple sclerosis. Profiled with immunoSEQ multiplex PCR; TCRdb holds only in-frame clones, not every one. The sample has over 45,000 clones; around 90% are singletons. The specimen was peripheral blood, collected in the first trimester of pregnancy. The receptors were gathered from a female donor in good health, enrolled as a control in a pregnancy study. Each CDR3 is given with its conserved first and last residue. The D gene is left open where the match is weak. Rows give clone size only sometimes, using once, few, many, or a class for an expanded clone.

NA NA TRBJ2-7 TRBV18 CASSETTGYEQYF TGTGCCAGCTCAGAAACGACAGGCTACGAGCAGTACTTC
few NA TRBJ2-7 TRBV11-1 CASSLPTGAGYEQYF TGTGCCAGCAGCTTACCCACAGGGGCGGGATACGAGCAGTACTTC
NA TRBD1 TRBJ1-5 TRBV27 CASRRTGSSNQPQHF TGTGCCAGCAGGAGGACAGGTTCTAGCAATCAGCCCCAGCATTTT
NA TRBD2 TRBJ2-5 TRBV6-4 CASSALAGDQETQYF TGTGCCAGCAGTGCGCTAGCGGGGGACCAAGAGACCCAGTACTTC
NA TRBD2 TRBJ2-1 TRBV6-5 CASRKTSGITQFF TGTGCCAGCAGGAAGACTAGCGGGATTACCCAGTTCTTC
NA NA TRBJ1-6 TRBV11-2 CASSSTPWDTLSPLHF TGTGCCAGCAGCTCCACCCCTTGGGACACTCTTTCACCCCTCCACTTT
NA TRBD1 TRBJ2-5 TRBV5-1 CASYPGQGRETQYF TGCGCCAGCTACCCCGGACAGGGTCGGGAGACCCAGTACTTC
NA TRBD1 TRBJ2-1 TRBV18 CASSPATGGVGSYNEQFF TGTGCCAGCTCACCTGCAACAGGGGGAGTAGGGTCCTACAATGAGCAGTTCTTC
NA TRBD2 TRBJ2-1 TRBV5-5 CASSSRGRGGNNEQFF TGTGCCAGCAGCTCCCGAGGGCGGGGGGGAAACAATGAGCAGTTCTTC
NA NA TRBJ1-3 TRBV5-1 CASSRGQTGNTIYF TGCGCCAGCAGCCGCGGACAGACTGGAAACACCATATATTTT
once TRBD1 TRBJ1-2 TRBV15 CATGEEGASEGYTF TGTGCCACCGGGGAGGAGGGGGCATCGGAGGGCTACACCTTC
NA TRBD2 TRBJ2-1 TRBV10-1 CASSAGLAGNEQFF TGCGCCAGCAGCGCCGGACTAGCGGGCAATGAGCAGTTCTTC
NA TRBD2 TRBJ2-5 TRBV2 CASSDVSGGAETQYF TGTGCCAGCAGTGATGTGAGCGGGGGGGCTGAGACCCAGTACTTC
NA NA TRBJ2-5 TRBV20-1 CSARVRETQYF TGCAGTGCTAGAGTACGGGAGACCCAGTACTTC
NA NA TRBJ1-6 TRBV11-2 CASRRTAENSPLHF TGTGCCAGCAGGCGGACAGCCGAGAATTCACCCCTCCACTTT
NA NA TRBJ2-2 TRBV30 CAWSVETGTTGELFF TGTGCCTGGAGTGTAGAGACGGGAACCACCGGAGAGCTGTTTTTT
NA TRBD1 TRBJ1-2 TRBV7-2 CASTTGTGYGYTF TGTGCCAGCACCACCGGGACAGGCTATGGCTACACCTTC
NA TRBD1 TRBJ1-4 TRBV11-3 CASSLEIRGVRSEKLFF TGTGCCAGCAGCTTAGAAATCAGGGGGGTCCGGAGCGAAAAACTGTTTTTT
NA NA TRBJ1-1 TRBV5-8 CASSFWDTLNTEAFF TGTGCCAGCAGCTTCTGGGACACCCTGAACACTGAAGCTTTCTTT
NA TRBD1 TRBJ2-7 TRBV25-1 CASSESLRQGERYEQYF TGTGCCAGCAGTGAATCCCTCCGACAGGGTGAGAGATACGAGCAGTACTTC
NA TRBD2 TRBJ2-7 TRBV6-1 CASSVETSDYEQYF TGTGCCAGCAGTGTAGAGACTAGCGACTACGAGCAGTACTTC
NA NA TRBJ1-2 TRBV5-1 CASSRPGAAEGGYTF TGCGCCAGCAGTCGCCCAGGGGCGGCCGAGGGTGGCTACACCTTC
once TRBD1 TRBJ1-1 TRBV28 CASSSWAGTENTEAFF TGTGCCAGCAGCTCCTGGGCCGGGACAGAGAACACTGAAGCTTTCTTT
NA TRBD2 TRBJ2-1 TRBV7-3 CASSPGAGGLGYSYNEQFF TGTGCCAGCAGCCCCGGCGCGGGGGGGCTTGGATACTCCTACAATGAGCAGTTCTTC
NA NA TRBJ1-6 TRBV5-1 CASSLGQSNSPLHF TGCGCCAGCAGCTTGGGGCAGTCGAATTCACCCCTCCACTTT
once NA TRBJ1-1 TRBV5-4 CASSLATGNTEAFF TGTGCCAGCAGCTTGGCCACGGGGAACACTGAAGCTTTCTTT
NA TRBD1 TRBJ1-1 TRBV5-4 CASSASGQGVRAFF TGTGCCAGCAGCGCATCAGGACAGGGGGTTAGGGCTTTCTTT
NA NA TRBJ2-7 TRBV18 CASSTPNTYEQYF TGTGCCAGCTCAACACCAAATACCTACGAGCAGTACTTC
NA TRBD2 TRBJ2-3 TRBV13 CASTSKAGVTDTQYF TGTGCCAGCACCTCAAAAGCGGGAGTTACAGATACGCAGTATTTT
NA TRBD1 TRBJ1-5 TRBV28 CASSNGQAGNQPQHF TGTGCCAGCAGCAACGGACAGGCAGGTAATCAGCCCCAGCATTTT
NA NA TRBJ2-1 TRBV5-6 CASSLSQGIRHEQFF TGTGCCAGCAGCTTGAGTCAGGGGATCCGGCATGAGCAGTTCTTC
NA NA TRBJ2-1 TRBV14 CASSLAGWYNEQFF TGTGCCAGCAGCCTTGCGGGGTGGTACAATGAGCAGTTCTTC
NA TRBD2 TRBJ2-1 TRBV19 CASSFVAGVAYNEQFF TGTGCCAGTAGTTTCGTAGCGGGAGTAGCCTACAATGAGCAGTTCTTC
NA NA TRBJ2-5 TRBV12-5 CASGRTAGGETQYF TGTGCTAGTGGCCGGACGGCCGGGGGTGAGACCCAGTACTTC
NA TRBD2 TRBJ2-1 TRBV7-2 CASSFGLAGGGGFF TGTGCCAGCAGCTTCGGGCTAGCGGGAGGCGGCGGGTTCTTC
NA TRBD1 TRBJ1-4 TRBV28 CASSSSGTGSNEKLFF TGTGCCAGCAGTTCCTCCGGGACAGGGAGTAATGAAAAACTGTTTTTT
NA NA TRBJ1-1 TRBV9 CASSGRQPPMNTEAFF TGTGCCAGCAGCGGCAGACAGCCTCCTATGAACACTGAAGCTTTCTTT
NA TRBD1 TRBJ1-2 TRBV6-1 CASSALSRPGGGSGYTF TGTGCCAGCAGTGCCCTGAGTAGGCCAGGGGGCGGGAGTGGCTACACCTTC
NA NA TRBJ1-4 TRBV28 CASVTGNEKLFF TGTGCCAGCGTTACAGGGAATGAAAAACTGTTTTTT
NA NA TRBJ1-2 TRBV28 CASSTRTNYGYTF TGTGCCAGCAGTACCCGGACAAACTATGGCTACACCTTC